Shown below are 20 T cell receptor beta chains from a single sample sequenced in a study of shared clonotypes between healthy human individuals. Profiling relied on immunoSEQ multiplex PCR, and the TCRdb table lists in-frame clones only, not all of them. Of a few hundred thousand clones listed, roughly 96% are singletons. Sequencing was carried out using memory CD8+ T cells sorted from blood. Documented subset: CD45RO+ cells pooled with CCR7-negative TemRA cells. These receptors originate from a man between 25 and 39 years old in good health.

The CDR3 protein is CASRTYEQYF. The DNA for the CDR3 is TGTGCCAGTAGGACCTACGAGCAGTACTTC. The chain is built from TRBV19 and TRBJ2-7, with no clear D. Trimming stripped 6 bases from V and 2 bases from J, with 2 bases between. CDR1 is LNHDA, CDR2 SQIVND, per germline (reference sequence). This CDR3 is built from 10 residues.

The rearrangement links TRBV7-9 to TRBJ1-1, with 7 bases identical to TRBD1. The CDR3 runs to 15 residues. The germline V gene encodes CDR1 SEHNR and CDR2 FQNEAQ (reference sequence). V gave up 5 bases and J gave up 4 bases; unmatched junction bases: 10. The CDR3 sequence: CASSEAGGRGTEAFF. Here the CDR3 DNA reads TGTGCCAGCAGCGAAGCAGGGGGAAGGGGCACTGAAGCTTTCTTT.

V gene TRBV4-1 combines with J gene TRBJ1-2; D might be TRBD1 (5 bases). The V end was cut by 2 bases, the J end by 1 base, with 11 bases between. The CDR3 spans 15 residues. CDR1 MGHRA and CDR2 YSYEKL come from the germline V gene. The CDR3 reads CASSQREGLNYGYTF. The CDR3 nucleotides are TGCGCCAGCAGCCAAAGAGAGGGGCTTAACTATGGCTACACCTTC.

The chain uses TRBV28 and TRBJ1-2; the D gene is possibly TRBD1 (6 bases). Germline values: CDR1 MDHEN, CDR2 SYDVKM. The CDR3 covers 13 residues. V dropped 2 bases and J dropped 8 bases, with 12 bases sitting between them. The CDR3 region is CASSLVGAQGYTF. Here the CDR3 DNA reads TGTGCCAGCAGTTTAGTGGGGGCGCAGGGCTACACCTTC.

This sequence joins TRBV5-1 and TRBJ2-7; perhaps TRBD1 as D (5 bases). Deletions cut 0 bases from V and 0 bases from J, with 16 bases between. The CDR3 sequence is 17 residues long. Germline CDR1 SGHRS, CDR2 YFSETQ. For the CDR3, the DNA is TGCGCCAGCAGCTTGGGCCCCGCAGGGTCCTCCTCCTACGAGCAGTACTTC. It specifies CASSLGPAGSSSYEQYF.

The chain links TRBV7-9 to TRBJ2-7; D unclear. Trimming stripped 1 base from V and 3 bases from J, with 13 bases between. Per the germline V gene, CDR1 is SEHNR and CDR2 is FQNEAQ (reference sequence). This CDR3 has 15 residues. DNA for the CDR3: TGTGCCAGCAGCTTAGGGCAGATTATTATCTACGAGCAGTACTTC. This translates into CASSLGQIIIYEQYF.

The J gene is TRBJ2-1, the V gene TRBV20-1; D not resolved. V was trimmed by 6 bases and J by 8 bases, leaving 11 bases between them. The CDR3 extends over 11 amino acids. The germline V gene encodes CDR1 DFQATT and CDR2 SNEGSKA (reference sequence). In DNA form, the CDR3 reads TGCAGTGCCACGCTAGAGGATGAGCAGTTCTTC. Its translation is CSATLEDEQFF.

The CDR3 here is CASSYMDSSYNEQFF. In DNA form, the CDR3 reads TGTGCCAGCAGTTACATGGACAGCTCCTACAATGAGCAGTTCTTC. The rearrangement joins TRBV27 to TRBJ2-1, with D perhaps TRBD1 (6 bases). The V gene lost 4 bases and the J gene lost 0 bases, with 10 bases spanning the gap. In germline, CDR1 is MNHEY, CDR2 SMNVEV (reference sequence). The CDR3 is made up of 15 amino acids.

Only one count was recorded for this clone. The CDR3 coding sequence is TGTGCCAGCACGACTAGCGGCACAGATACGCAGTATTTT. This gives the protein CASTTSGTDTQYF. The chain is built from TRBV28 and TRBJ2-3; TRBD2 aligns across 8 bases. This CDR3 has 13 amino acids. Germline V gene data show CDR1 as MDHEN and CDR2 as SYDVKM. J lost 1 base, V lost 7 bases, and 1 base had no gene match.

The chain recombines TRBV11-3 with TRBJ2-1; 7 bases are shared with TRBD2. The CDR3 contains 14 residues. From germline, CDR1 is SGHNT and CDR2 YENEEA. The V segment lost 5 bases and the J segment 3 bases; nucleotides outside the gene matches: 4. The CDR3 sequence is CASSPSGFYNEQFF. The CDR3 DNA reads as TGTGCCAGCAGCCCTAGCGGATTCTACAATGAGCAGTTCTTC.

The chain combines TRBV2 with TRBJ2-7; 7 bases are shared with TRBD1. Germline-derived CDR1 and CDR2 are SNHLY and FYNNEI. The CDR3 is made up of 14 amino acids. Trimming at V came to 7 bases and at J to 4 bases, leaving 10 bases not matched to a gene. The CDR3 DNA reads as TGTGCCAGCACTCTGAGAGGGGGCAGTTACGAGCAGTACTTC. It translates to CASTLRGGSYEQYF.

The chain uses TRBV7-2 and TRBJ2-3; no definite D call. V was clipped by 8 bases and J by 0 bases, with 12 bases between them. CDR3 length: 14 amino acids. The V gene's germline CDR1 is SGHTA and CDR2 FQGNSA. The CDR3 here is CASASRISTDTQYF. The CDR3 DNA sequence: TGTGCCAGCGCTTCGAGAATCAGCACAGATACGCAGTATTTT. Full variable domain (rest looked up from reference TRBV7-2 and TRBJ2-3): GAGVSQSPSNKVTEKGKDVELRCDPISGHTALYWYRQSLGQGLEFLIYFQGNSAPDKSGLPSDRFSAERTGGSVSTLTIQRTQQEDSAVYLCASASRISTDTQYFGPGTRLTVL.

Worth noting for this clone: At one end the junction does not follow the germline gene, possibly because of a read error. CDR3 sequence: CASSFRDRGEKLFF. The CDR3 bases are TGTGCTAGCAGCTTTCGGGACAGGGGTGAAAAACTGTTTTTT. The chain carries TRBV7-7 and TRBJ1-4, with 10 positions matching TRBD1. The CDR3 length is 14 residues. The germline V gene has CDR1 SSHAT and CDR2 FNYEAQ (reference sequence).

The chain joins TRBV6-1 to TRBJ1-1; D gene ambiguous. V was pared by 8 bases and J by 6 bases, with 10 bases between. Germline lookup yields CDR1 MNHNS and CDR2 SASEGT. The length of the CDR3 is 11 residues. CDR3 coding DNA: TGTGCCAGCTTAGGGTTTTCTGAAGCTTTCTTT. Translation: CASLGFSEAFF.

This clone has just a few counts. The chain links TRBV6-1 to TRBJ1-1, with no clear D. The V and J ends lost 1 base and 0 bases respectively, with 3 bases between them. CDR3 length: 13 residues. Per the germline V gene, CDR1 is MNHNS and CDR2 is SASEGT. CDR3 in amino acids: CASSEGMNTEAFF. Written as DNA, the CDR3 is TGTGCCAGCAGTGAAGGGATGAACACTGAAGCTTTCTTT.

This chain connects TRBV4-1 to TRBJ1-5; D may be TRBD1 (5 bases). The CDR3 runs 17 residues. V lost 0 bases and J 3 bases, leaving 15 bases between the germline ends. Germline lookup yields CDR1 MGHRA and CDR2 YSYEKL. CDR3 loop: CASSQDTWGQPNQPQHF. In DNA, the CDR3 is TGCGCCAGCAGCCAAGATACTTGGGGCCAGCCCAATCAGCCCCAGCATTTT.

The chain recombines TRBV20-1 with TRBJ2-3; D is unresolved. This CDR3 has 11 residues. The germline CDR1 and CDR2 sequences are DFQATT and SNEGSKA (reference sequence). Trimming cost V 1 base and J 8 bases, with 7 bases left between them. The CDR3 bases are TGCAGTGCTAGAGCAACGGGTACGCAGTATTTT. It specifies CSARATGTQYF.

The rearrangement links TRBV5-6 to TRBJ2-5; the match to TRBD2 covers 9 bases. The germline CDR1 and CDR2 sequences are SGHDT and YYEEEE. Trimming at V came to 2 bases and at J to 2 bases, leaving 7 bases not matched to a gene. This CDR3 is built from 16 residues. The CDR3 region has the DNA TGTGCCAGCAGCTTCCGTAGCGGGGGAATACAAGAGACCCAGTACTTC. Protein product: CASSFRSGGIQETQYF.

In DNA form, the CDR3 reads TGCGCCAGCAGCCGGTTGTTCCCAGATACGCAGTATTTT. This codes for CASSRLFPDTQYF. The chain couples TRBV5-1 to TRBJ2-3, with no clear D. This CDR3 is built from 13 residues. Germline CDR1 SGHRS, CDR2 YFSETQ. V lost 4 bases, J lost 4 bases, and 10 bases lay in between. The full variable domain, rest sourced from reference TRBV5-1 and TRBJ2-3, is KAGVTQTPRYLIKTRGQQVTLSCSPISGHRSVSWYQQTPGQGLQFLFEYFSETQRNKGNFPGRFSGRQFSNSRSEMNVSTLELGDSALYLCASSRLFPDTQYFGPGTRLTVL.

The table lists this clone with a count of one. This chain joins TRBV30 and TRBJ1-2; the D is unclear. Trimming left V 3 bases short and J 6 bases short, with 5 bases between. The germline V gene has CDR1 GTSNPN and CDR2 SVGIG (reference sequence). CDR3 size: 10 residues. The CDR3 is CAWRSHGYTF. The DNA of the CDR3 is TGTGCCTGGAGGTCTCATGGCTACACCTTC.